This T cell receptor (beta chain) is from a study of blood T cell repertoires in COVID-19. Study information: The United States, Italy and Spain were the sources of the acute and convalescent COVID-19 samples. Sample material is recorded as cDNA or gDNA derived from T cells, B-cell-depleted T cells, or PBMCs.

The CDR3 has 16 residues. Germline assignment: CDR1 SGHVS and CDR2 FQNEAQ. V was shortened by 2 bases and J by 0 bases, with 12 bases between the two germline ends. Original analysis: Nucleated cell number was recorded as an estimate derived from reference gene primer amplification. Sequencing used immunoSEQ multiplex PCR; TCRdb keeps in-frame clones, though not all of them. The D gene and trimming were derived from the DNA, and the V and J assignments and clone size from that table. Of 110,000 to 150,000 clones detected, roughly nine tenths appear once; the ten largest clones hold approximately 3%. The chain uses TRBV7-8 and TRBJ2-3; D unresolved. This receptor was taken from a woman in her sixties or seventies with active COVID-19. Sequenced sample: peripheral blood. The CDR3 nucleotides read TGTGCCAGCAGCTTATCTTTAGCAGCAAGCACAGATACGCAGTATTTT. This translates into CASSLSLAASTDTQYF.